This T cell receptor (beta chain) is from a study of blood T cell repertoires in COVID-19. For the study at large: Samples of COVID-19 (acute and convalescent) were obtained from the United States, Italy and Spain.

Germline trimming cut 5 bases from V and 2 bases from J; bases unmatched to any gene: 5. There are 15 residues in the CDR3. Germline values: CDR1 SGHAT, CDR2 FQDESV (reference sequence). Sequencing was performed with immunoSEQ multiplex PCR; in TCRdb, only in-frame clones are kept and a portion is missing. The data contain approximately 150,000 clones, roughly 84% of them singletons. The chain couples TRBV11-1 to TRBJ1-5; 8 positions agree with TRBD1. The sequence was collected from a man aged 55 to 70 with acute or convalescent COVID-19. Sequenced: peripheral blood. The CDR3 DNA reads as TGTGCCAGCAGCCAAGGGACAGGCCGCAATCAGCCCCAGCATTTT. This encodes CASSQGTGRNQPQHF.